The 23 T cell receptor beta chains presented below share a single source sample, sequenced in a study of beta chain features in type 1 diabetes. cDNA synthesis used the whole RNA isolate, giving expressed TCRB sequences. Some clones are missing from TCRdb's copy, which holds only in-frame ones; the method was immunoSEQ multiplex PCR. The table shows more than 300,000 clones, with approximately 8.2% occurring only once. Sequences were obtained from central memory CD4+ T cells from blood. The origin of the receptors is a woman between 18 and 29 years old in good health.

This clone was seen ten or more times. The chain links TRBV28 to TRBJ2-7; TRBD1 agrees at 11 bases. CDR3 size: 14 residues. In germline, CDR1 is MDHEN, CDR2 SYDVKM. V gave up 6 bases and J gave up 3 bases; unmatched junction bases: 4. The CDR3 reads CASSSGQGDYEQYF. The DNA for the CDR3 is TGTGCCAGCAGCTCGGGACAGGGGGACTACGAGCAGTACTTC.

This sequence joins TRBV5-1 and TRBJ1-1, with 7 bases identical to TRBD1. Germline V gives CDR1 SGHRS, CDR2 YFSETQ. Losses at the gene ends were 2 bases for V and 4 bases for J; bases not matched to a gene: 5. The CDR3 covers 14 residues. The CDR3 coding sequence is TGCGCCAGCAGCTTAGCACAGGGGCGCACTGAAGCTTTCTTT. Protein: CASSLAQGRTEAFF.

The V gene is TRBV7-9, the J gene TRBJ2-1, with TRBD2 as a possible D gene (5 bases). In germline, CDR1 is SEHNR, CDR2 FQNEAQ (reference sequence). The germline V and J ends were trimmed by 2 bases and 6 bases, with 14 bases remaining between them. The length of the CDR3 is 15 residues. In DNA form, the CDR3 reads TGTGCCAGCAGCTTACGAGGGAGTCCATCCAATGAGCAGTTCTTC. Its translation is CASSLRGSPSNEQFF.

This clone was counted only a few times. CDR3 nucleotides: TGTGCCAGCAGCCAAATGAGGCAGGGAGATACGCAGTATTTT. This sequence encodes CASSQMRQGDTQYF. V and J are TRBV7-2 and TRBJ2-3; perhaps TRBD1 as D (5 bases). Germline CDR1 is SGHTA and CDR2 is FQGNSA. This CDR3 has 14 residues. Trimming took 5 bases from V and 5 from J, leaving 14 bases between them.

The chain is built from TRBV18 and TRBJ1-5; D is possibly TRBD1 (5 bases). CDR1 is KGHSH, CDR2 LQKENI, per germline. CDR3 length: 14 amino acids. V dropped 3 bases and J dropped 7 bases, with 13 bases sitting between them. CDR3 residues: CASSPSGRDQPQHF. The CDR3 DNA follows: TGTGCCAGCTCACCCTCTGGCAGGGACCAGCCCCAGCATTTT.

This clone was recorded a few times. J is TRBJ2-1 and V is TRBV5-4; 8 nucleotides line up with TRBD2. The V and J ends lost 3 bases and 5 bases, in that order; junction bases with no gene match: 10. The germline gives CDR1 SGHNT, CDR2 YYREEE (reference sequence). This CDR3 region has 16 residues. The CDR3 loop is CASSYDSGTHDNEQFF. The DNA for the CDR3 is TGTGCCAGCAGCTACGATAGCGGGACCCATGACAATGAGCAGTTCTTC. Based on the CDR3 plus reference TRBV5-4 and TRBJ2-1, the full variable domain is ETGVTQSPTHLIKTRGQQVTLRCSSQSGHNTVSWYQQALGQGPQFIFQYYREEENGRGNFPPRFSGLQFPNYSSELNVNALELDDSALYLCASSYDSGTHDNEQFFGPGTRLTVL.

V is TRBV19 and J is TRBJ2-3; D is ambiguous. The CDR3 length is 14 residues. Germline V CDR1 and CDR2: LNHDA, SQIVND (reference sequence). CDR3 loop: CLRGEHLSTDTQYF. As DNA, the CDR3 is TGTCTCCGTGGAGAACACCTTAGCACAGATACGCAGTATTTT.

This chain connects TRBV19 to TRBJ2-1, with 9 positions matching TRBD2. J lost 9 bases, V lost 2 bases, and 14 bases had no gene match. Germline CDR1 reads LNHDA; CDR2 reads SQIVND (reference sequence). This CDR3 spans 17 amino acids. CDR3 in DNA: TGTGCCAGTAGTATAAATTTCGGGGCTAGCGGGATTAGTGAGCAGTTCTTC. It encodes CASSINFGASGISEQFF.

The rearrangement joins TRBV28 to TRBJ1-2, with unresolved D. Germline V CDR1 and CDR2: MDHEN, SYDVKM. V was clipped by 10 bases and J by 4 bases, with 19 bases between them. The CDR3 is 14 amino acids. The CDR3 reads CATSPLRASYGYTF. The CDR3, as DNA: TGTGCCACTTCCCCTCTCCGGGCCTCCTATGGCTACACCTTC.

The rearrangement links TRBV15 to TRBJ2-7; the match to TRBD2 covers 7 bases. The germline CDR1 and CDR2 sequences are LNHNV and YYDKDF (reference sequence). J lost 7 bases, V lost 2 bases, and 8 bases had no gene match. This CDR3 has 14 residues. CDR3 residues: CATSRTGGIDEQYF. The CDR3 DNA sequence: TGTGCCACCAGCAGAACGGGAGGTATTGATGAGCAGTACTTC.

This rearrangement joins TRBV7-2 to TRBJ2-3; 9 bases align to TRBD2. This CDR3 contains 18 residues. Germline trimming cut 5 bases from V and 4 bases from J; bases unmatched to any gene: 16. Germline V gene data show CDR1 as SGHTA and CDR2 as FQGNSA. CDR3 nucleotide sequence: TGTGCCAGCAGCCTAACCGCAGATAGCGGGAGTGGCCCAGATACGCAGTATTTT. Protein product: CASSLTADSGSGPDTQYF.

V is TRBV7-2 and J is TRBJ2-2, with TRBD1 matching 7 bases. After removal of 2 bases from V and 5 bases from J, the junction contained 5 bases not matched to a gene. This CDR3 spans 15 amino acids. The germline V gene has CDR1 SGHTA and CDR2 FQGNSA. The CDR3 sequence: CASSLSGGATGELFF. The CDR3 nucleotides are TGTGCCAGCAGCTTATCAGGGGGAGCTACCGGGGAGCTGTTTTTT.

This clone was observed a few times. J is TRBJ2-3 and V is TRBV7-9; D remains unclear. Germline lookup yields CDR1 SEHNR and CDR2 FQNEAQ (reference sequence). The ends were cut back, 2 bases at V and 6 bases at J, with 9 bases in the middle. This CDR3 has 13 residues. The CDR3 sequence is CASSLHNGDTQYF. The CDR3 DNA follows: TGTGCCAGCAGCTTACACAATGGGGATACGCAGTATTTT.

The genes are TRBV19 and TRBJ2-1, with 7 bases identical to TRBD1. The CDR3 runs to 12 residues. The trim removed 5 bases at V and 6 bases at J, leaving 1 base unmatched. Germline V gene lookup returns CDR1 LNHDA and CDR2 SQIVND (reference sequence). CDR3: CASSGDSNEQFF. CDR3 coding DNA: TGTGCCAGTAGTGGGGACAGCAATGAGCAGTTCTTC.

The chain carries TRBV29-1 and TRBJ1-4; 7 nucleotides match TRBD1. Germline V gene data show CDR1 as SQVTM and CDR2 as ANQGSEA. The ends lost 6 bases at V and 7 bases at J; junction bases unmatched: 11. This CDR3 region has 14 residues. The CDR3: CSVSKQGMAEKLFF. The CDR3 region has the DNA TGCAGCGTCAGCAAACAGGGGATGGCTGAAAAACTGTTTTTT.

This clone was observed a few times. The chain uses TRBV10-3 and TRBJ2-7; 8 bases agree with TRBD2. V dropped 5 bases and J dropped 0; count of bases not matched to a gene: 9. CDR3 length: 16 residues. The germline V gene encodes CDR1 ENHRY and CDR2 SYGVKD. CDR3 sequence: CAISPGRAGDSYEQYF. The CDR3 DNA reads TGTGCCATCAGTCCGGGGAGAGCGGGAGACTCCTACGAGCAGTACTTC.

This chain connects TRBV27 to TRBJ2-7; maybe TRBD2 (6 bases). V was shortened by 3 bases and J by 6 bases, with 21 bases between the two germline ends. CDR1 and CDR2 from the germline V gene are MNHEY and SMNVEV (reference sequence). The CDR3 consists of 16 residues. The CDR3, as DNA: TGTGCCAGCAGTTTTTCCGGGGGTAGTGGTCGTAGCGAGCAGTACTTC. Translation gives CASSFSGGSGRSEQYF.

This clone was counted only a few times. The sample carries other DNA sequences with the same CDR3. The chain recombines TRBV7-3 with TRBJ2-1; 8 bases map to TRBD2. The CDR3 covers 15 residues. Germline CDR1 is SGHTA and CDR2 is FQGTGA. With V trimmed by 7 bases and J by 4 bases, 9 bases remained unmatched. Here the CDR3 DNA reads TGTGCCAGCACCCAGAGGGGCGGGAGGTACAATGAGCAGTTCTTC. This encodes CASTQRGGRYNEQFF.

This rearrangement joins TRBV4-3 to TRBJ2-2, with D unclear. The CDR3 is 15 amino acids. CDR1 and CDR2 from the germline V gene are LGHNA and YSLEER. The V and J ends lost 1 base and 2 bases respectively, with 8 bases between them. The CDR3 loop is CASSQATHNTGELFF. In nucleotides, the CDR3 is TGCGCCAGCAGCCAAGCGACCCATAACACCGGGGAGCTGTTTTTT.

This chain uses TRBV7-2 with TRBJ2-7, with TRBD2 identical over 11 bases. This CDR3 is 15 amino acids long. The germline V gene encodes CDR1 SGHTA and CDR2 FQGNSA. V gave up 2 bases and J gave up 2 bases; unmatched junction bases: 2. The chain's CDR3 is CASSLLAGGTYEQYF. CDR3 DNA sequence: TGTGCCAGCAGCTTACTAGCGGGGGGTACCTACGAGCAGTACTTC.

This chain joins TRBV7-9 and TRBJ2-7; unclear D gene. In germline, CDR1 is SEHNR, CDR2 FQNEAQ (reference sequence). This CDR3 comprises 14 residues. Trimming removed 1 base at V and 2 bases at J, with 9 bases between. The CDR3 bases are TGTGCCAGCAGCTTAGAACATTCCACCTACGAGCAGTACTTC. Translated: CASSLEHSTYEQYF.

The chain has TRBV7-3 and TRBJ2-5; D gene unclear. Trimming took 1 base from V and 3 from J, leaving 9 bases between them. This CDR3 is 14 amino acids long. The V gene's germline CDR1 is SGHTA and CDR2 FQGTGA. For the CDR3, the DNA is TGTGCCAGCAGCTTAAATGTGGGGAAAGAGACCCAGTACTTC. It translates to CASSLNVGKETQYF.

The gene calls are TRBV7-2 and TRBJ2-3; D possibly corresponds to TRBD1 (7 bases). Trimming shortened V by 5 bases and J by 0 bases, and 12 bases separated the two germline ends. There are 15 residues in the CDR3. In germline, CDR1 is SGHTA, CDR2 FQGNSA. Here the CDR3 reads CASSARDSSTDTQYF. The CDR3 bases are TGTGCCAGCAGCGCGCGGGACAGTAGCACAGATACGCAGTATTTT.